The 16 T cell receptor beta chains presented below share a single source sample, sequenced in a study of cytomegalovirus exposure and HLA in healthy donors. With 60 Vbeta and 13 Jbeta primers, the PCR was carried out. Clones were read by immunoSEQ multiplex PCR, and TCRdb kept only the in-frame ones, dropping some. Among about 120,000 clones listed, approximately 80% were seen once. The sample comprised PBMCs. The receptors stem from a man younger than 35 in good health and CMV-seropositive.

This clone was seen a handful of times. The rearrangement uses TRBV18 and TRBJ2-7, with TRBD2 matching over 11 bases. Trimming removed 3 bases from V and 3 bases from J; junction bases left unmatched: 7. The germline CDR1 and CDR2 sequences are KGHSH and LQKENI. The CDR3 runs 16 residues. This CDR3 is CASSPSLSGRVYEQYF. The CDR3 DNA sequence: TGTGCCAGCTCACCTTCACTTAGCGGGAGGGTCTACGAGCAGTACTTC.

This sequence joins TRBV29-1 and TRBJ1-1, with D perhaps matching TRBD1 (5 bases). V lost 6 bases, J lost 4 bases, and 9 bases lay in between. The CDR3 extends over 11 amino acids. Germline assignment: CDR1 SQVTM and CDR2 ANQGSEA. The CDR3 sequence: CSVVRATEAFF. As DNA, the CDR3 is TGCAGCGTGGTCAGGGCCACTGAAGCTTTCTTT. The whole variable domain, filled in from reference TRBV29-1 and TRBJ1-1, reads SAVISQKPSRDICQRGTSLTIQCQVDSQVTMMFWYRQQPGQSLTLIATANQGSEATYESGFVIDKFPISRPNLTFSTLTVSNMSPEDSSIYLCSVVRATEAFFGQGTRLTVV.

This clone was seen more than once but under ten times. This sequence joins TRBV7-8 and TRBJ2-7, with TRBD1 matching over 8 bases. The CDR3 is made up of 15 amino acids. The trim removed 6 bases at V and 3 bases at J, leaving 10 bases unmatched. Germline CDR1 reads SGHVS; CDR2 reads FQNEAQ. The CDR3 bases are TGTGCCAGCAGTTCCAACAGGGGGGATCTCTACGAGCAGTACTTC. Translated, it gives CASSSNRGDLYEQYF.

This clone has just one count. The rearrangement joins TRBV7-8 to TRBJ2-1; 8 bases fit TRBD2. V lost 1 base and J lost 4; bases outside the gene matches: 6. CDR3 length: 16 residues. Germline V gives CDR1 SGHVS, CDR2 FQNEAQ. CDR3 region: CASSLVPSGGYNEQFF. CDR3 nucleotides: TGTGCCAGCAGCTTAGTCCCCAGCGGGGGTTACAATGAGCAGTTCTTC.

This chain joins TRBV19 and TRBJ1-6, with 8 bases that match TRBD1. The CDR3 contains 13 residues. The V gene's germline CDR1 is LNHDA and CDR2 SQIVND (reference sequence). V lost 7 bases, J lost 9 bases, and 5 bases stayed unmatched. DNA for the CDR3: TGTGCCAGTACACAGGGGGGTCGTTCACCCCTCCACTTT. It specifies CASTQGGRSPLHF.

The genes are TRBV19 and TRBJ1-1, with TRBD1 matching over 9 bases. The CDR3 loop spans 12 amino acids. Unmatched junction bases numbered 2, after V lost 5 bases and J lost 7 bases. CDR1 is LNHDA and CDR2 is SQIVND in the germline V gene (reference sequence). The CDR3 is CASSVDRGEAFF. CDR3 coding DNA: TGTGCCAGTAGTGTGGACAGGGGTGAAGCTTTCTTT.

The rearrangement links TRBV4-2 to TRBJ2-7, with D perhaps TRBD2 (6 bases). Germline V lookup: CDR1 LGHNA, CDR2 YNFKEQ. The CDR3 extends over 17 amino acids. Deletions cut 0 bases from V and 6 bases from J, with 21 bases between. Here the CDR3 DNA reads TGTGCCAGCAGCCAAGAGGTGAGGGACGCGGGGAGTGGCGAGCAGTACTTC. Its protein is CASSQEVRDAGSGEQYF.

The chain links TRBV7-9 to TRBJ2-3, with D unclear. V was trimmed by 1 base and J by 3 bases, leaving 5 bases between them. The CDR3 totals 13 residues. Germline CDR1 and CDR2: SEHNR and FQNEAQ (reference sequence). The CDR3 spells CASSLETTDTQYF. CDR3 DNA sequence: TGTGCCAGCAGCTTAGAAACAACAGATACGCAGTATTTT.

The rearrangement joins TRBV6-5 to TRBJ1-5; 12 nucleotides align to TRBD1. After removal of 5 bases from V and 6 bases from J, the junction contained 5 bases not matched to a gene. This CDR3 is 15 amino acids long. Germline V gives CDR1 MNHEY, CDR2 SVGAGI. The CDR3 DNA follows: TGTGCCAGCAGTCCAACGGGACAGGGGGCTCAGCCCCAGCATTTT. This encodes CASSPTGQGAQPQHF.

V and J are TRBV9 and TRBJ2-5; D not certain. The CDR3 is made up of 12 amino acids. The germline V and J ends were trimmed by 0 bases and 5 bases, with 5 bases remaining between them. The V gene's germline CDR1 is SGDLS and CDR2 YYNGEE. This CDR3 reads CASSVGSETQYF. The DNA of the CDR3 is TGTGCCAGCAGCGTAGGTTCGGAGACCCAGTACTTC.

In its sample, this clone was seen a few times. V gene TRBV5-4 combines with J gene TRBJ1-1, with TRBD1 identical over 8 bases. There are 17 residues in the CDR3. Per the germline V gene, CDR1 is SGHNT and CDR2 is YYREEE (reference sequence). V trimming: 0 bases; J trimming: 4 bases; junction bases outside the gene matches: 11. CDR3 amino acids: CASSLEKQGARGTEAFF. The CDR3 region has the DNA TGTGCCAGCAGCTTGGAAAAGCAGGGGGCGCGAGGCACTGAAGCTTTCTTT.

Only a few counts were recorded for this clone. The chain employs TRBV27 and TRBJ2-1; 9 nucleotides align to TRBD1. This CDR3 is built from 19 residues. From germline, CDR1 is MNHEY and CDR2 SMNVEV (reference sequence). V gave up 3 bases and J gave up 1 base; unmatched junction bases: 13. In DNA form, the CDR3 reads TGTGCCAGCAGTTTTAGGTTACCCGGGACAGGGTTTTCCTACAATGAGCAGTTCTTC. It codes for CASSFRLPGTGFSYNEQFF.

The chain combines TRBV6-1 with TRBJ1-4, with a tentative D call TRBD1 (6 bases). The V and J ends lost 6 bases and 6 bases respectively, with 14 bases between them. The CDR3 consists of 14 residues. CDR1 and CDR2 (germline): MNHNS, SASEGT. CDR3 residues: CASSKAGGDEKLFF. The CDR3 coding sequence is TGTGCCAGCAGCAAAGCGGGGGGCGATGAAAAACTGTTTTTT.

The chain is built from TRBV6-5 and TRBJ1-5, with 7 bases fitting TRBD1. V lost 6 bases, J lost 1 base, and 6 bases stayed unmatched. The CDR3 totals 15 residues. Germline V CDR1 and CDR2: MNHEY, SVGAGI. The CDR3 DNA reads as TGTGCCAGCAGCGTCGACAGGGCCAGCAATCAGCCCCAGCATTTT. Translation: CASSVDRASNQPQHF.

This clone has a single count. The chain joins TRBV9 to TRBJ1-4; the match to TRBD1 covers 7 bases. Per the germline V gene, CDR1 is SGDLS and CDR2 is YYNGEE. With 3 bases clipped from V and 6 bases from J, the junction kept 5 bases outside the gene matches. This CDR3 is built from 14 residues. The CDR3: CASSGQGSDEKLFF. The CDR3 DNA is TGTGCCAGCAGCGGACAGGGATCTGATGAAAAACTGTTTTTT.

This clone was seen a few times. The J gene is TRBJ2-2, the V gene TRBV7-2; 8 bases are shared with TRBD2. The CDR3 sequence is 15 residues long. CDR1 and CDR2 from the germline V gene are SGHTA and FQGNSA. V was pared by 3 bases and J by 2 bases, with 2 bases of the junction left unmatched. This chain's CDR3 is CASSFTSGNTGELFF. DNA of the CDR3: TGTGCCAGCAGCTTTACTAGCGGTAACACCGGGGAGCTGTTTTTT.